One T cell receptor (beta chain) is described in this entry. Antigen: not known. V shed 7 bases and J shed 3 bases, with 13 bases lying between them. The CDR3 spans 14 residues. The germline gives CDR1 SNHLY, CDR2 FYNNEI. This record comes from a study of cytomegalovirus exposure and HLA in healthy donors. Study-level points and caveats: In vitro, three CMV-associated chains proved specific for CMV antigens. The authors later found most CMV-associated TCR beta chains appeared HLA-restricted.

PCR was performed using 60 Vbeta and 13 Jbeta primers. Assay used: immunoSEQ multiplex PCR; TCRdb lists only in-frame clones, some missing. The sample lists around 150,000 clones, roughly 88% occurring once. Material for sequencing was PBMCs. The source is a man between 18 and 35 years old in good health and CMV-seropositive. The chain uses TRBV2 and TRBJ1-5; the D gene is possibly TRBD1 (6 bases). CDR3 region: CASTLTGSNQPQHF. The CDR3, as DNA: TGTGCCAGCACCCTTACAGGGTCCAATCAGCCCCAGCATTTT.